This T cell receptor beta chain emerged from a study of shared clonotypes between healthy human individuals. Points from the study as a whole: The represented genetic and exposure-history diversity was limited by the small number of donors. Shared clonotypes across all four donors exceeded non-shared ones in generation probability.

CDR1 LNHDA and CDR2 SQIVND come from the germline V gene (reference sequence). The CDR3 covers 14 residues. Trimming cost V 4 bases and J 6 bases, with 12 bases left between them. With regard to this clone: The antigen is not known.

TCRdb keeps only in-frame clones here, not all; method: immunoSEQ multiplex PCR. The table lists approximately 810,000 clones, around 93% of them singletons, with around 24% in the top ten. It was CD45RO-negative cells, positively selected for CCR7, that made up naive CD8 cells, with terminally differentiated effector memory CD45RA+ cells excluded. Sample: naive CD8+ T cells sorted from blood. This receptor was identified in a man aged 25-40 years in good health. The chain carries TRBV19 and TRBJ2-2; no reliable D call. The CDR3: CASSTLSEAGELFF. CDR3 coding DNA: TGTGCCAGTAGTACTCTTTCAGAGGCCGGGGAGCTGTTTTTT.